The clone carrying this TCR beta chain was seen repeatedly, ten times or more. What it binds is not known. The sample belongs to a study of human T cells and chemical hapten exposure. TCRdb processed the RACE reads anew with MiXCR; each CDR3 protein has one entry. This sample yields about 300,000 distinct CDR3 sequences, of which 5.5% are seen a single time; around 8.6% belongs to the top ten. The time point denotes: pre-sensitization, week 0. The treatment here: therapeutic diphenylcyclopropenone sensitization with weekly scalp DPC. Blood sampling occurred before each patch-test application. Study-wide findings and caveats: Once DPC sensitization occurred, TCRs above 1 in 1000 frequency showed no change.

Sequenced here: whole blood, sampled in connection with sensitization to the hapten diphenylcyclopropenone (DPC). The sequence came from a young woman with alopecia areata. Some clones in this sample may be carry-over from other donors' samples.

CDR3 nucleotides: TGTGCCAGCAGCCCCAGGGGGCAGGGCACCGGGGAGCTGTTTTTT. Protein: CASSPRGQGTGELFF. The J gene is TRBJ2-2, the V gene TRBV12-3 or TRBV12-4, with TRBD1 matching 8 bases. The V segment lost 6 bases and the J segment 4 bases; nucleotides outside the gene matches: 7. There are 15 residues in the CDR3.